The 6 T cell receptor beta chains presented below share a single source sample, sequenced in a study of T-cell reconstitution after alpha-beta-depleted transplantation in children. A TCRbeta library incorporating unique molecular identifiers was prepared. TCRdb re-derived calls from the PCR reads in MiXCR, one entry per CDR3 protein. In the table there are 60,000 to 80,000 distinct CDR3 sequences, 7% to 8% of which are singletons. Sequenced here: PBMCs from the stem cell graft donor, sampled from the stem cell graft. The receptors here all came from a human donor who donated a stem cell graft to a child with acute lymphoblastic leukemia.

This clonotype was seen at least ten times. V usage is TRBV4-3 and J usage is TRBJ1-4, with 9 nucleotides matching TRBD1. The CDR3 spans 16 residues. Trimming at V came to 0 bases and at J to 6 bases, leaving 5 bases not matched to a gene. Germline CDR1 reads LGHNA; CDR2 reads YSLEER. The CDR3 sequence: CASSQDPGQGYEKLFF. The CDR3 DNA sequence: TGCGCCAGCAGCCAAGATCCAGGACAGGGGTATGAAAAACTGTTTTTT.

This clonotype showed up many times. In DNA form, the CDR3 reads TGCGCCAGCAGACCTGCCTTCTTGGACAGGGGAAGCGGGGAGCTGTTTTTT. Translating gives CASRPAFLDRGSGELFF. The rearrangement uses TRBV5-1 and TRBJ2-2; 9 bases map to TRBD1. V lost 5 bases to trimming and J lost 7 bases; unmatched junction nucleotides: 15. The CDR3 consists of 17 residues. Germline V CDR1 and CDR2: SGHRS, YFSETQ.

This clonotype showed up many times. The chain has TRBV12-3 or TRBV12-4 and TRBJ2-3; TRBD1 might be the D (6 bases). V shed 5 bases and J shed 4 bases, with 10 bases lying between them. The CDR3 is 13 residues long. CDR3 protein: CASSQTGPDTQYF. In DNA form, the CDR3 reads TGTGCCAGCAGTCAAACAGGGCCAGATACGCAGTATTTT.

The rearrangement joins TRBV12-3 or TRBV12-4 to TRBJ2-6; D may be TRBD2 (5 bases). Trimming took 0 bases from V and 3 from J, leaving 12 bases between them. The CDR3 runs 17 residues. DNA of the CDR3: TGTGCCAGCAGTTTAGCGCAGAGGGCCCTTGGGGCCAACGTCCTGACTTTC. This encodes CASSLAQRALGANVLTF.

The CDR3, as DNA: TGCAGCGTTATCCAGGACACCACAGATACGCAGTATTTT. The encoded protein is CSVIQDTTDTQYF. The rearrangement links TRBV29-1 to TRBJ2-3, with D perhaps TRBD1 (5 bases). The CDR3 covers 13 residues. V lost 5 bases and J 2 bases, leaving 11 bases between the germline ends. Germline CDR1 is SQVTM and CDR2 is ANQGSEA.

This clonotype was counted at least ten times. The J gene is TRBJ1-1, the V gene TRBV7-3; TRBD1 matches 11 bases. This CDR3 contains 21 residues. Trimming cost V 5 bases and J 3 bases; bases outside gene matches: 23. The germline V gene has CDR1 SGHTA and CDR2 FQGTGA. CDR3 region: CASSPYGRRGTGGLQDTEAFF. CDR3 DNA sequence: TGTGCCAGCAGCCCCTACGGACGACGCGGGACAGGGGGTCTGCAGGACACTGAAGCTTTCTTT.